These 31 T cell receptor beta chains share one sample of origin, sequenced in a study of cytomegalovirus exposure and HLA in healthy donors (dated by TCRdb to 2015 to 2018). Libraries were built with the immunoSEQ multiplex PCR assay. For the multiplex PCR, a mixture combining 60 forward primers for TCR Vbeta segments and 13 reverse primers for TCR Jbeta segments was used. The table was pulled from immuneACCESS by TCRdb, which kept in-frame rearrangements only. Such tables lose some clones; where checked, under half of the loss comes from unresolved V genes, and the rest has no known cause. In this sample the table shows roughly 87,000 clones, over 60% of which occur a single time. Of the sample, around 4% falls within the top ten clones. What was sequenced was PBMCs. These TCRs come from a man in his 60s in good health and CMV-seronegative.

V and J are TRBV2 and TRBJ1-1, with TRBD1 identical over 11 bases. V gave up 4 bases and J gave up 9 bases; unmatched junction bases: 13. Germline loops: CDR1 SNHLY, CDR2 FYNNEI. The CDR3 loop spans 16 amino acids. The CDR3 spells CASSVDRGQGGLKAFF. Written as DNA, the CDR3 is TGTGCCAGCAGTGTGGACAGGGGGCAAGGGGGCCTTAAAGCTTTCTTT.

This chain links TRBV20-1 with TRBJ2-7, with D maybe TRBD1 (6 bases). Trimming took off 7 bases at V and 6 bases at J, with 13 bases between the two ends. The CDR3 contains 11 residues. The germline gives CDR1 DFQATT, CDR2 SNEGSKA (reference sequence). CDR3 DNA sequence: TGCAGTGGGTATGGGGGCAGCGAGCAGTACTTC. Its translation is CSGYGGSEQYF.

The J gene is TRBJ1-2, the V gene TRBV19; TRBD1 matches at 8 bases. V lost 7 bases and J lost 4; bases outside the gene matches: 20. The CDR3 has 18 amino acids. From germline, CDR1 is LNHDA and CDR2 SQIVND (reference sequence). CDR3 protein: CASTPQRPGQEGPYGYTF. CDR3 DNA sequence: TGTGCCAGTACCCCCCAGCGGCCGGGACAGGAGGGTCCCTATGGCTACACCTTC.

The rearrangement uses TRBV19 and TRBJ2-3, with 10 bases identical to TRBD2. Trimming cost V 1 base and J 4 bases; bases outside gene matches: 2. The CDR3 consists of 15 residues. The germline CDR1 and CDR2 sequences are LNHDA and SQIVND (reference sequence). CDR3 nucleotides: TGTGCCAGTAGTATAGTAGCGGGGGGTCCAGATACGCAGTATTTT. Translating it yields CASSIVAGGPDTQYF.

The chain is built from TRBV12-5 and TRBJ1-2; 11 nucleotides agree with TRBD1. The CDR3 sequence is 18 residues long. Per the germline V gene, CDR1 is LGHNT and CDR2 is FRNRAP. With V trimmed by 1 base and J by 6 bases, 13 bases remained unmatched. CDR3 nucleotides: TGTGCTAGTGGTTTGGCAACCGGGACAGGGGGAAGAACTGATGGCTACACCTTC. Translation gives CASGLATGTGGRTDGYTF.

The genes are TRBV10-3 and TRBJ1-2; possibly TRBD1 for D (5 bases). Between the trimmed V and J ends, which lost 5 bases and 8 bases, there was a span of 12 bases. The CDR3 contains 12 residues. The germline CDR1 and CDR2 sequences are ENHRY and SYGVKD. The CDR3 bases are TGTGCCATCAGTCAGGGAGGCGAAGGCTACACCTTC. This codes for CAISQGGEGYTF.

J is TRBJ2-1 and V is TRBV6-5; 7 bases map to TRBD1. This CDR3 is 15 amino acids long. Germline V gene sequence: CDR1 MNHEY, CDR2 SVGAGI. The V and J ends lost 6 bases and 8 bases, in that order; junction bases with no gene match: 13. Here the CDR3 reads CASRHTLDRAYEQFF. In DNA, the CDR3 is TGTGCCAGCAGACATACCCTAGACAGGGCTTATGAGCAGTTCTTC.

The genes are TRBV5-1 and TRBJ1-5; TRBD1 agrees at 8 bases. This CDR3 region has 14 residues. Trimming took 4 bases from V and 5 from J; bases not matched to a gene: 5. CDR1 and CDR2 from the germline V gene are SGHRS and YFSETQ. CDR3 sequence reads: CASSTGQEDQPQHF. The DNA of the CDR3 is TGCGCCAGCAGCACGGGACAGGAAGATCAGCCCCAGCATTTT. The entire variable domain, with the rest obtained from reference TRBV5-1 and TRBJ1-5, is as follows: KAGVTQTPRYLIKTRGQQVTLSCSPISGHRSVSWYQQTPGQGLQFLFEYFSETQRNKGNFPGRFSGRQFSNSRSEMNVSTLELGDSALYLCASSTGQEDQPQHFGDGTRLSIL.

CDR3 in amino acids: CASGKGGGYTF. As DNA, the CDR3 is TGTGCCAGCGGAAAAGGCGGGGGCTACACCTTC. This chain uses TRBV2 with TRBJ1-2; D unresolved. There are 11 residues in the CDR3. With 8 bases removed from V and 8 bases from J, the gap between germline ends came to 12 bases. The germline gives CDR1 SNHLY, CDR2 FYNNEI.

The J gene is TRBJ2-1, the V gene TRBV14; maybe TRBD1 (6 bases). CDR1 is SGHDN and CDR2 is FVKESK in the germline V gene. Between the trimmed V and J ends, which lost 1 base and 6 bases, there was a span of 7 bases. The CDR3 contains 13 residues. This chain's CDR3 is CASSQGTANEQFF. Written as DNA, the CDR3 is TGTGCCAGCAGCCAAGGGACAGCCAATGAGCAGTTCTTC.

The CDR3 bases are TGCGCCAGCAGCCAAGTGTGGGACAGTTACAATGAGCAGTTCTTC. This codes for CASSQVWDSYNEQFF. The chain couples TRBV4-1 to TRBJ2-1; 7 bases are shared with TRBD1. Germline lookup yields CDR1 MGHRA and CDR2 YSYEKL. The CDR3 extends over 15 amino acids. V shed 1 base and J 4 bases; nucleotides not matched to a gene: 4.

This clone was detected once. The V call is TRBV30, the J call TRBJ1-6; D is unclear. The CDR3 loop spans 15 amino acids. Germline CDR1 GTSNPN, CDR2 SVGIG (reference sequence). Trimming shortened V by 4 bases and J by 3 bases, and 13 bases separated the two germline ends. This CDR3 is CAWTAGSFYNSPLHF. In DNA form, the CDR3 reads TGTGCCTGGACCGCCGGGTCTTTCTATAATTCACCCCTCCACTTT.

This clone appeared once. The chain couples TRBV5-5 to TRBJ2-7, with 7 bases fitting TRBD2. The CDR3 sequence is 14 residues long. In germline, CDR1 is SGHKS, CDR2 YYEKEE (reference sequence). After removal of 2 bases from V and 2 bases from J, the junction contained 4 bases not matched to a gene. CDR3 protein: CASSLVAGTYEQYF. The CDR3 DNA is TGTGCCAGCAGCTTAGTAGCGGGTACCTACGAGCAGTACTTC. The full variable domain, in which reference TRBV5-5 and TRBJ2-7 provide the parts outside the CDR3, is DAGVTQSPTHLIKTRGQQVTLRCSPISGHKSVSWYQQVLGQGPQFIFQYYEKEERGRGNFPDRFSARQFPNYSSELNVNALLLGDSALYLCASSLVAGTYEQYFGPGTRLTVT.

This chain links TRBV30 with TRBJ1-3, with a weak D call TRBD1 (5 bases). Germline V gene data show CDR1 as GTSNPN and CDR2 as SVGIG (reference sequence). V was shortened by 4 bases and J by 4 bases, with 11 bases between the two germline ends. This CDR3 spans 13 amino acids. The CDR3 reads CAWKGLAGNTIYF. The CDR3 DNA is TGTGCCTGGAAGGGACTGGCAGGAAACACCATATATTTT.

The V call is TRBV4-1, the J call TRBJ2-5, with D tentatively TRBD1 (6 bases). The DNA end is a closer match to TRBJ2-7, so the J assignment may be wrong. Germline CDR1 is MGHRA and CDR2 is YSYEKL. The CDR3 extends over 14 amino acids. Here the CDR3 DNA reads TGCGCCAGCAGCCAAGGGACAGACTCGATCGAGCAGTACTTC. This codes for CASSQGTDSIEQYF.

The J gene is TRBJ2-7, the V gene TRBV25-1; 10 nucleotides agree with TRBD2. The CDR3 extends over 12 amino acids. Trimming removed 10 bases from V and 3 bases from J; junction bases left unmatched: 3. Germline-derived CDR1 and CDR2 are MGHDK and SYGVNS. The CDR3 bases are TGTGCCACCCGGACTAGCGGCTACGAGCAGTACTTC. Its protein product is CATRTSGYEQYF.

This clone was found once. The chain is built from TRBV5-1 and TRBJ1-2; 7 nucleotides align to TRBD1. There are 14 residues in the CDR3. The germline CDR1 and CDR2 sequences are SGHRS and YFSETQ. Trimming at V came to 7 bases and at J to 8 bases, leaving 14 bases not matched to a gene. The CDR3 nucleotides are TGCGCCAGCGGACTGGACAGGCCCAGGGTAGGCTACACCTTC. It is translated as CASGLDRPRVGYTF. Full variable domain (remainder filled in from reference TRBV5-1 and TRBJ1-2): KAGVTQTPRYLIKTRGQQVTLSCSPISGHRSVSWYQQTPGQGLQFLFEYFSETQRNKGNFPGRFSGRQFSNSRSEMNVSTLELGDSALYLCASGLDRPRVGYTFGSGTRLTVV.

This chain links TRBV30 with TRBJ2-1; 13 bases fit TRBD2. V lost 3 bases and J lost 10; bases outside the gene matches: 3. There are 13 residues in the CDR3. In germline, CDR1 is GTSNPN, CDR2 SVGIG (reference sequence). CDR3 bases: TGTGCCTGGAGGGGACTAGCGGGGCGGGAGCAGTTCTTC. Translating gives CAWRGLAGREQFF. Full variable domain (remainder filled in from reference TRBV30 and TRBJ2-1): SQTIHQWPATLVQPVGSPLSLECTVEGTSNPNLYWYRQAAGRGLQLLFYSVGIGQISSEVPQNLSASRPQDRQFILSSKKLLLSDSGFYLCAWRGLAGREQFFGPGTRLTVL.

This sequence joins TRBV5-1 and TRBJ2-4; TRBD2 aligns across 14 bases. Germline CDR1 is SGHRS and CDR2 is YFSETQ. This CDR3 is built from 17 residues. Trimming cost V 0 bases and J 8 bases; bases outside gene matches: 7. The CDR3 DNA is TGCGCCAGCAGCTTGGTGGGACTAGCGGGGGCGAGCTACATTCAGTACTTC. Translating gives CASSLVGLAGASYIQYF.

The chain is built from TRBV9 and TRBJ2-6, with D tentatively TRBD1 (6 bases). Germline values: CDR1 SGDLS, CDR2 YYNGEE. V was pared by 5 bases and J by 1 base, with 10 bases between. The CDR3 has 15 residues. The CDR3 region is CASSYRESGANVLTF. The CDR3, as DNA: TGTGCCAGCAGTTACAGGGAGTCTGGGGCCAACGTCCTGACTTTC.

The chain combines TRBV11-3 with TRBJ2-1; 13 bases align to TRBD2. CDR1 SGHNT and CDR2 YENEEA come from the germline V gene. Unmatched junction bases numbered 6, after V lost 1 base and J lost 9 bases. The CDR3 has 16 residues. This CDR3 reads CASSLALAGGQGEQFF. DNA for the CDR3: TGTGCCAGCAGCTTAGCACTAGCGGGGGGGCAGGGTGAGCAGTTCTTC.

The rearrangement links TRBV11-3 to TRBJ1-1, with D possibly matching TRBD1 (5 bases). V was clipped by 3 bases and J by 7 bases, with 12 bases between them. This CDR3 has 13 residues. Germline V gene data show CDR1 as SGHNT and CDR2 as YENEEA. CDR3 bases: TGTGCCAGCAGCTTTGTGGCGGGGGGTGAAGCTTTCTTT. This encodes CASSFVAGGEAFF.

This clone was picked up a small number of times. The chain carries TRBV18 and TRBJ2-1; 8 bases line up with TRBD2. The CDR3 spans 14 residues. V shed 4 bases and J 5 bases; nucleotides not matched to a gene: 4. Germline assignment: CDR1 KGHSH and CDR2 LQKENI. The CDR3 DNA is TGTGCCAGCTCACGGGGACTAGAGCACAATGAGCAGTTCTTC. Translation: CASSRGLEHNEQFF.

The DNA of the CDR3 is TGTGCCAGTAGTATGGGGGGTACAGGGGGTCTTGAAGCTTTCTTT. Protein product: CASSMGGTGGLEAFF. This chain uses TRBV19 with TRBJ1-1; TRBD1 matches 8 bases. The V segment lost 3 bases and the J segment 7 bases; nucleotides outside the gene matches: 10. Germline CDR1 LNHDA, CDR2 SQIVND (reference sequence). The CDR3 loop spans 15 amino acids.

The chain combines TRBV7-3 with TRBJ2-7; 9 bases line up with TRBD1. The CDR3 consists of 16 residues. Germline V gene sequence: CDR1 SGHTA, CDR2 FQGTGA. After removal of 3 bases from V and 1 base from J, the junction contained 7 bases not matched to a gene. For the CDR3, the DNA is TGTGCCAGCAGCTTCCAACAGGGGGCGGATTCCTACGAGCAGTACTTC. Amino acid sequence: CASSFQQGADSYEQYF.

V gene TRBV30 combines with J gene TRBJ1-1, with TRBD1 matching 8 bases. Trimming cost V 5 bases and J 7 bases; bases outside gene matches: 6. This CDR3 contains 12 residues. Germline V gene data show CDR1 as GTSNPN and CDR2 as SVGIG (reference sequence). This chain's CDR3 is CAWGQGASEAFF. The CDR3 DNA is TGTGCCTGGGGGCAGGGGGCGAGTGAAGCTTTCTTT.

The chain recombines TRBV6-5 with TRBJ1-2, with a possible D match to TRBD1 (5 bases). V lost 7 bases and J lost 8, with 20 bases in between. Per germline, CDR1 MNHEY and CDR2 SVGAGI. This CDR3 region has 14 residues. For the CDR3, the DNA is TGTGCCAGCACCCTACAAGGAGGGGCGGGCGGCTACACCTTC. Its protein is CASTLQGGAGGYTF.

The V and J genes are TRBV5-6 and TRBJ1-2, with a tentative D call TRBD1 (6 bases). Between the trimmed V and J ends, which lost 5 bases and 1 base, there was a span of 12 bases. Germline-derived CDR1 and CDR2 are SGHDT and YYEEEE. The CDR3 length is 14 residues. CDR3 coding DNA: TGTGCCAGCAGTCTCCCAGGGGTTAACTATGGCTACACCTTC. Translating it yields CASSLPGVNYGYTF.

This clone was detected only a few times. The rearrangement uses TRBV29-1 and TRBJ2-1; TRBD2 aligns across 8 bases. Looked up from germline, CDR1 is SQVTM and CDR2 is ANQGSEA. J lost 9 bases, V lost 0 bases, and 10 bases had no gene match. CDR3 length: 15 amino acids. CDR3: CSVEDGVAGSSEQFF. In nucleotides, the CDR3 is TGCAGCGTTGAAGATGGAGTAGCGGGGAGTAGTGAGCAGTTCTTC.

The V call is TRBV7-6, the J call TRBJ1-1, with a weak D call TRBD1 (5 bases). Trimming pared 5 bases from V and 5 bases from J, leaving 18 bases between. The germline CDR1 and CDR2 sequences are SGHVS and FNYEAQ. The CDR3 has 15 residues. The CDR3: CASSLLTWGETEAFF. As DNA, the CDR3 is TGTGCCAGCAGCCTCCTAACGTGGGGGGAAACTGAAGCTTTCTTT.

This rearrangement joins TRBV15 to TRBJ2-1; 11 positions match TRBD1. The trim removed 7 bases at V and 8 bases at J, leaving 7 bases unmatched. The CDR3 extends over 14 amino acids. Germline V gives CDR1 LNHNV, CDR2 YYDKDF (reference sequence). DNA of the CDR3: TGTGCCACCAACGTGGACAGGGGGCGCGATGAGCAGTTCTTC. Residues: CATNVDRGRDEQFF. Full variable domain (missing parts from reference TRBV15 and TRBJ2-1): DAMVIQNPRYQVTQFGKPVTLSCSQTLNHNVMYWYQQKSSQAPKLLFHYYDKDFNNEADTPDNFQSRRPNTSFCFLDIRSPGLGDTAMYLCATNVDRGRDEQFFGPGTRLTVL.